The 17 T cell receptor beta chains below were found in one sample sequenced in a study of shared clonotypes between healthy human individuals. The table came from immunoSEQ multiplex PCR; TCRdb's copy has only in-frame clones and leaves some out. Here the sample spans under 1,100,000 clones, about 77% being singletons. The specimen sequenced was memory CD4+ T cells sorted from blood. Subset denoted: CD45RA-negative fraction. The receptors here all came from a man aged 18 to 30 in good health.

This sequence joins TRBV9 and TRBJ1-1; no reliable D call. The germline V gene encodes CDR1 SGDLS and CDR2 YYNGEE. CDR3 size: 15 residues. The V end lost 4 bases, the J end lost 3 bases, and 16 bases lay between the germline ends. In DNA form, the CDR3 reads TGTGCCAGCAGCCCGAGCGGCATGCCGTACACTGAAGCTTTCTTT. Translation: CASSPSGMPYTEAFF. The variable domain in full, completed from reference TRBV9 and TRBJ1-1, reads DSGVTQTPKHLITATGQRVTLRCSPRSGDLSVYWYQQSLDQGLQFLIQYYNGEERAKGNILERFSAQQFPDLHSELNLSSLELGDSALYFCASSPSGMPYTEAFFGQGTRLTVV.

The count of this clone is one. The J gene is TRBJ2-1, the V gene TRBV10-2; TRBD2 matches at 11 bases. The CDR3 totals 15 residues. Germline V gene sequence: CDR1 WSHSY, CDR2 SAAADI. With V trimmed by 8 bases and J by 8 bases, 11 bases remained unmatched. The CDR3: CASRQLAGVGDEQFF. DNA for the CDR3: TGCGCCAGCCGACAACTAGCGGGAGTAGGAGATGAGCAGTTCTTC.

This clone turned up a few times. The rearrangement links TRBV18 to TRBJ1-2, with D possibly matching TRBD1 (5 bases). This CDR3 spans 13 amino acids. Germline V lookup: CDR1 KGHSH, CDR2 LQKENI. Trimming left V 3 bases short and J 6 bases short, with 11 bases between. In DNA form, the CDR3 reads TGTGCCAGCTCACCTAGTAGGGGAGATGGCTACACCTTC. As protein: CASSPSRGDGYTF. The full variable domain, rest sourced from reference TRBV18 and TRBJ1-2, is NAGVMQNPRHLVRRRGQEARLRCSPMKGHSHVYWYRQLPEEGLKFMVYLQKENIIDESGMPKERFSAEFPKEGPSILRIQQVVRGDSAAYFCASSPSRGDGYTFGSGTRLTVV.

This clone was observed a few times. The genes are TRBV7-3 and TRBJ2-6; 10 bases fit TRBD2. V was clipped by 0 bases and J by 0 bases; unmatched bases: 8. CDR3 length: 20 residues. The germline V gene has CDR1 SGHTA and CDR2 FQGTGA. The CDR3 loop is CASSLTPSGGATSGANVLTF. The CDR3 bases are TGTGCCAGCAGCTTAACGCCTAGCGGGGGCGCAACCTCTGGGGCCAACGTCCTGACTTTC.

The rearrangement uses TRBV5-5 and TRBJ1-1, with D possibly TRBD1 on 5 matching bases. Germline values: CDR1 SGHKS, CDR2 YYEKEE (reference sequence). V was clipped by 0 bases and J by 4 bases, with 16 bases between them. The length of the CDR3 is 16 residues. CDR3 loop: CASSLGDGLGSTEAFF. In DNA, the CDR3 is TGTGCCAGCAGCTTGGGGGACGGACTTGGGAGCACTGAAGCTTTCTTT. Full variable domain (missing parts from reference TRBV5-5 and TRBJ1-1): DAGVTQSPTHLIKTRGQQVTLRCSPISGHKSVSWYQQVLGQGPQFIFQYYEKEERGRGNFPDRFSARQFPNYSSELNVNALLLGDSALYLCASSLGDGLGSTEAFFGQGTRLTVV.

The table lists this clone with a few counts. The chain has TRBV30 and TRBJ1-4; D is ambiguous. Germline CDR1 GTSNPN, CDR2 SVGIG (reference sequence). This CDR3 region has 14 residues. Trimming took off 0 bases at V and 3 bases at J, with 8 bases between the two ends. The CDR3: CAWSVRVSNEKLFF. CDR3 nucleotides: TGTGCCTGGAGTGTACGGGTTTCTAATGAAAAACTGTTTTTT.

The V and J genes are TRBV6-1 and TRBJ1-5, with 8 bases fitting TRBD1. V was pared by 1 base and J by 0 bases, with 5 bases of the junction left unmatched. The germline V gene has CDR1 MNHNS and CDR2 SASEGT. This CDR3 spans 17 amino acids. CDR3 sequence (DNA): TGTGCCAGCAGTGAAGGATACAGGGGGGCTAGCAATCAGCCCCAGCATTTT. Protein: CASSEGYRGASNQPQHF.

This clone was seen only once. Other DNA sequences in this specimen translate into the identical CDR3. The genes are TRBV2 and TRBJ1-5, with D maybe TRBD1 (6 bases). The length of the CDR3 is 13 residues. Per germline, CDR1 SNHLY and CDR2 FYNNEI. Deletions cut 6 bases from V and 4 bases from J, with 10 bases between. The CDR3 nucleotides are TGTGCCAGCAGGGACACAGGGAATCAGCCCCAGCATTTT. It yields the protein CASRDTGNQPQHF.

The V call is TRBV30, the J call TRBJ2-1; D may be TRBD2 (6 bases). Germline-derived CDR1 and CDR2 are GTSNPN and SVGIG (reference sequence). The CDR3 totals 16 residues. Trimming took off 2 bases at V and 4 bases at J, with 18 bases between the two ends. The CDR3 bases are TGTGCCTGGAGTACGAATCTAGCGATAGTATACAATGAGCAGTTCTTC. Protein product: CAWSTNLAIVYNEQFF.

The chain carries TRBV5-1 and TRBJ2-3; no reliable D call. The CDR3 is made up of 12 amino acids. The germline gives CDR1 SGHRS, CDR2 YFSETQ. Between the trimmed V and J ends, which lost 1 base and 6 bases, there was a span of 6 bases. As DNA, the CDR3 is TGCGCCAGCAGCTTGATGATGGATACGCAGTATTTT. It codes for CASSLMMDTQYF.

This chain links TRBV10-3 with TRBJ1-4; D is unresolved. Germline CDR1 is ENHRY and CDR2 is SYGVKD. Trimming shortened V by 2 bases and J by 2 bases, and 6 bases separated the two germline ends. The CDR3 sequence is 14 residues long. CDR3 region: CAISENPTNEKLFF. DNA of the CDR3: TGTGCCATCAGTGAGAACCCTACTAATGAAAAACTGTTTTTT.

V and J are TRBV4-3 and TRBJ2-3; TRBD2 agrees at 13 bases. Germline CDR1 and CDR2: LGHNA and YSLEER. The CDR3 runs 18 residues. J gave up 0 bases and V 3 bases, and 6 bases lay outside the gene matches. The CDR3 loop reads CASSQGTSGTFSTDTQYF. The CDR3 DNA sequence: TGCGCCAGCAGCCAGGGGACTAGCGGGACCTTTAGCACAGATACGCAGTATTTT.

This clone occurred a few times. This chain joins TRBV14 and TRBJ1-4; no clear D. The CDR3 runs 15 residues. Trimming stripped 1 base from V and 5 bases from J, with 11 bases between. The germline V gene encodes CDR1 SGHDN and CDR2 FVKESK. The CDR3 reads CASSQGLGRNEKLFF. The CDR3 DNA is TGTGCCAGCAGCCAAGGATTGGGGAGGAATGAAAAACTGTTTTTT.

The chain links TRBV7-6 to TRBJ1-2; D is possibly TRBD1 (5 bases). This CDR3 is built from 15 residues. The germline V and J ends were trimmed by 3 bases and 4 bases, with 15 bases remaining between them. CDR1 SGHVS and CDR2 FNYEAQ come from the germline V gene. In nucleotides, the CDR3 is TGTGCCAGCAGCTTTTCGATGGGGCTCGGCTATGGCTACACCTTC. Protein sequence: CASSFSMGLGYGYTF. The full variable domain, in which reference TRBV7-6 and TRBJ1-2 provide the parts outside the CDR3, is GAGVSQSPRYKVTKRGQDVALRCDPISGHVSLYWYRQALGQGPEFLTYFNYEAQQDKSGLPNDRFSAERPEGSISTLTIQRTEQRDSAMYRCASSFSMGLGYGYTFGSGTRLTVV.

The rearrangement uses TRBV4-1 and TRBJ2-4; possibly TRBD1 for D (6 bases). Germline V CDR1 and CDR2: MGHRA, YSYEKL. This CDR3 spans 18 amino acids. Between the trimmed V and J ends, which lost 3 bases and 0 bases, there was a span of 18 bases. CDR3 region: CASSQIRGSSEAKNIQYF. In nucleotides, the CDR3 is TGCGCCAGCAGCCAGATCAGGGGTTCGAGTGAAGCCAAAAACATTCAGTACTTC.

This clone came up many times. J is TRBJ2-1 and V is TRBV5-1, with D unclear. Between the trimmed V and J ends, which lost 0 bases and 10 bases, there was a span of 8 bases. Germline CDR1 and CDR2: SGHRS and YFSETQ. The CDR3 covers 12 residues. CDR3 bases: TGCGCCAGCAGCTTGGGGGGTGGCGAGCAGTTCTTC. Translating gives CASSLGGGEQFF.

The chain carries TRBV6-1 and TRBJ2-1, with D possibly being TRBD1 or TRBD2 (6 bases each). Trimming left V 1 base short and J 3 bases short, with 13 bases between. Germline V gene lookup returns CDR1 MNHNS and CDR2 SASEGT. The CDR3 is made up of 16 amino acids. CDR3 protein: CASSEGGARYYNEQFF. The CDR3 bases are TGTGCCAGCAGTGAAGGGGGGGCTAGGTACTACAATGAGCAGTTCTTC.